These 9 T cell receptor beta chains were sequenced from one sample in a study of blood T cells in healthy people across ages. Then a second PCR, running roughly 7 to 11 cycles, was carried out with a sample-barcoded 5' primer and a J-beta primer mix. TCRdb used MiXCR to reprocess the 5' RACE reads, holding one entry per CDR3 protein. Of about 580,000 distinct CDR3 sequences detected, around 48% appear once; the ten largest clones hold approximately 23%. Sequencing was carried out using blood. The origin of the receptors is a man older than 75 in good health.

This sequence joins TRBV15 and TRBJ2-3; D gene unclear. Germline CDR1 is LNHNV and CDR2 is YYDKDF (reference sequence). V lost 0 bases and J lost 4, with 8 bases in between. The CDR3 is made up of 14 amino acids. The CDR3 sequence is CATSRDRNADTQYF. CDR3 bases: TGTGCCACCAGCAGAGACCGAAACGCAGATACGCAGTATTTT.

The V and J genes are TRBV7-6 and TRBJ2-4; perhaps D is TRBD1 or TRBD2 (5 bases each). The J call may be mistaken, given a closer DNA end match to TRBJ2-7. CDR1 SGHVS and CDR2 FNYEAQ come from the germline V gene. The CDR3 runs 15 residues. CDR3 sequence: CASSVAGTDPYEQYF. CDR3 DNA sequence: TGTGCCAGCAGTGTGGCCGGGACGGACCCCTACGAGCAGTACTTC.

The table lists this clonotype with a few counts. Here the CDR3 reads CASSLQGAGNNEQFF. For the CDR3, the DNA is TGCGCCAGCAGCTTACAGGGGGCAGGAAACAATGAGCAGTTCTTC. The rearrangement joins TRBV5-1 to TRBJ2-1, with TRBD1 matching over 9 bases. From germline, CDR1 is SGHRS and CDR2 YFSETQ. V lost 2 bases, J lost 5 bases, and 5 bases stayed unmatched. The CDR3 is 15 residues long.

J is TRBJ2-1 and V is TRBV5-1; 9 positions agree with TRBD2. CDR3 size: 15 residues. Germline CDR1 and CDR2: SGHRS and YFSETQ. V lost 0 bases, J lost 7 bases, and 5 bases stayed unmatched. The CDR3 spells CASSLVAGERNEQFF. The CDR3 DNA sequence: TGCGCCAGCAGCTTGGTAGCGGGGGAAAGGAATGAGCAGTTCTTC.

This clonotype was seen only once. J is TRBJ2-2 and V is TRBV7-3; D might be TRBD2 (5 bases). The germline CDR1 and CDR2 sequences are SGHTA and FQGTGA. CDR3 size: 16 residues. V was pared by 0 bases and J by 4 bases, with 12 bases between. CDR3 DNA sequence: TGTGCCAGCAGCTTAACGCCGTCTGGAGGCACCGGGGAGCTGTTTTTT. Translation gives CASSLTPSGGTGELFF.

As for this clonotype: A read error may be the cause here, since a much bigger clone is one base away. The chain is built from TRBV6-5 and TRBJ2-4; possibly TRBD1 for D (5 bases). The DNA end is more similar to TRBJ2-7, so the J call may be wrong. Germline V gives CDR1 MNHEY, CDR2 SVGAGI. The CDR3 covers 13 residues. CDR3 amino acids: CASSRTNNYEQYF. DNA for the CDR3: TGTGCCAGCAGTCGGACAAACAACTACGAGCAGTACTTC.

Note on this clonotype: This may come from a read error, since a much larger clone is one base off. V and J are TRBV29-1 and TRBJ2-4; the match to TRBD2 covers 7 bases. CDR1 is SQVTM, CDR2 ANQGSEA, per germline. V lost 5 bases to trimming and J lost 13 bases; unmatched junction nucleotides: 8. CDR3 length: 11 amino acids. Written as DNA, the CDR3 is TGCAGCGTTCAGCGGGACTACGGGCAGTACTTC. Translated: CSVQRDYGQYF.

This clonotype was detected a few times. This rearrangement joins TRBV6-2 or TRBV6-3 to TRBJ2-5; D gene uncertain. The end of the DNA aligns better with TRBJ2-7, so the J call may be wrong. This CDR3 has 12 amino acids. CDR1 MNHEY and CDR2 SVGEGT come from the germline V gene. For the CDR3, the DNA is TGTGCCAGCAGTTACGGCAAGTACGAGCAGTACTTC. Its protein product is CASSYGKYEQYF.

The CDR3 reads CASSLEVSSDEQFF. Written as DNA, the CDR3 is TGTGCCAGCAGCTTGGAAGTAAGTTCGGATGAGCAGTTCTTC. The chain carries TRBV5-4 and TRBJ2-1, with D hard to call. CDR3 length: 14 amino acids. In germline, CDR1 is SGHNT, CDR2 YYREEE (reference sequence). V dropped 0 bases and J dropped 8 bases, with 12 bases sitting between them. The whole variable domain, filled in from reference TRBV5-4 and TRBJ2-1, reads ETGVTQSPTHLIKTRGQQVTLRCSSQSGHNTVSWYQQALGQGPQFIFQYYREEENGRGNFPPRFSGLQFPNYSSELNVNALELDDSALYLCASSLEVSSDEQFFGPGTRLTVL.